This T cell receptor beta chain is drawn from a study of blood T cell repertoires in COVID-19. Some clones are missing from TCRdb's copy, which holds only in-frame ones; the method was immunoSEQ multiplex PCR. Of 350,000 to 450,000 clones in the sample, roughly 90% were seen once. The CDR3 loop spans 17 amino acids. The germline V gene encodes CDR1 SGHNT and CDR2 YYREEE (reference sequence). V trimming: 0 bases; J trimming: 5 bases; junction bases outside the gene matches: 6. The rearrangement joins TRBV5-4 to TRBJ2-1, with 12 nucleotides matching TRBD2. The clonotype comes from a man in his forties with acute or convalescent COVID-19. Sequencing was done on a sample of peripheral blood. CDR3 protein: CASSLVTLAGGDNEQFF. Written as DNA, the CDR3 is TGTGCCAGCAGCTTGGTGACACTAGCGGGAGGTGACAATGAGCAGTTCTTC.